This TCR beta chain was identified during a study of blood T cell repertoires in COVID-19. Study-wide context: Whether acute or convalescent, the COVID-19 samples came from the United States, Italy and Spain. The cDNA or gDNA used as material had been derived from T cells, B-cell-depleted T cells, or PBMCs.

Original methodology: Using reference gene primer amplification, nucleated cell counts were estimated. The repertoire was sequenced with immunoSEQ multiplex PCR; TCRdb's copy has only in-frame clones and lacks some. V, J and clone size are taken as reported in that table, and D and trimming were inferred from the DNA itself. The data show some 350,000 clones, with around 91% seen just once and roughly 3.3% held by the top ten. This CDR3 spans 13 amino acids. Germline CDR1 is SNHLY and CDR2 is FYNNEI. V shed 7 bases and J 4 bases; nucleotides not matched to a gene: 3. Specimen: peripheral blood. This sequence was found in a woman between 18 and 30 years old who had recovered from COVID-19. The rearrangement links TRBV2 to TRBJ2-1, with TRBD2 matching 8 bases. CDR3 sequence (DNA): TGTGCCAGCAATAGCGGGAAGTACAATGAGCAGTTCTTC. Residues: CASNSGKYNEQFF.